This paragraph covers one T cell receptor (beta chain) sequence. CDR3 length equals 15 residues. The germline gives CDR1 ENHRY, CDR2 SYGVKD. The V gene lost 7 bases and the J gene lost 7 bases, with 19 bases spanning the gap. These data originate in a study of blood T cell repertoires in COVID-19. Study details: Acute-phase and convalescent COVID-19 samples originated in the United States, Italy and Spain.

Clones were read by immunoSEQ multiplex PCR, and TCRdb kept only the in-frame ones, dropping some. The sample holds approximately 75,000 clones, roughly 84% seen once. This receptor was obtained from a woman between 50 and 59 years old with acute or convalescent COVID-19. V gene TRBV10-3 combines with J gene TRBJ1-4; D not certain. Sequencing used peripheral blood. CDR3 DNA sequence: TGTGCCATCAAAGACACCGTCGCTTCCCCTGAAAAACTGTTTTTT. Protein product: CAIKDTVASPEKLFF.